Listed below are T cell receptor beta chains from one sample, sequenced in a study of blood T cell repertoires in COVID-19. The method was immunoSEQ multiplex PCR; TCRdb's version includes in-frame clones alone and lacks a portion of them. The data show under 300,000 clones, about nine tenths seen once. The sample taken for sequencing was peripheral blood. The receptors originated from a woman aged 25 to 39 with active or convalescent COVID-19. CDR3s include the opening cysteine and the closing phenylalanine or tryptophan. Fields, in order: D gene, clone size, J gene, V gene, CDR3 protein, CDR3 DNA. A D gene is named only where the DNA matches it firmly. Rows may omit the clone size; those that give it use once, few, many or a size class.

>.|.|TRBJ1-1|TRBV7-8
CASSHTRAQNTEAFF
TGTGCCAGCAGCCACACGAGGGCTCAGAACACTGAAGCTTTCTTT
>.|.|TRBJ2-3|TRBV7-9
CASSFLTDTQYF
TGTGCCAGCAGCTTTTTAACAGATACGCAGTATTTT
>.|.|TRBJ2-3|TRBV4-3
CASSQDRGTDTQYF
TGCGCCAGCAGCCAAGATAGGGGGACAGATACGCAGTATTTT
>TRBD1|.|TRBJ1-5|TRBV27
CASSARQGGNQPQHF
TGTGCCAGCAGTGCCAGACAGGGTGGCAATCAGCCCCAGCATTTT
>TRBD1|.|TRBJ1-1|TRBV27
CASSFVGVRGRRIPPNTEAFF
TGTGCCAGCAGTTTTGTTGGGGTTAGGGGGCGCAGGATTCCCCCGAACACTGAAGCTTTCTTT
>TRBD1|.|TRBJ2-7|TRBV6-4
CASIGQAYEQYF
TGTGCCAGCATCGGACAGGCCTACGAGCAGTACTTC
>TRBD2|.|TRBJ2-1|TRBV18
CASSSPPGLAVDEQFF
TGTGCCAGCTCATCGCCACCGGGACTAGCGGTTGATGAGCAGTTCTTC
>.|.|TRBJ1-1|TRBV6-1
CASSEVRNTEAFF
TGTGCCAGCAGTGAAGTTCGGAACACTGAAGCTTTCTTT
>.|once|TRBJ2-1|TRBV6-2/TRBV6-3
CASSSSGYNEQFF
TGTGCCAGCAGTTCGTCCGGCTACAATGAGCAGTTCTTC
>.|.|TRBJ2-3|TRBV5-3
CARSSREDTQYF
TGTGCCAGAAGCTCGAGGGAGGATACGCAGTATTTT
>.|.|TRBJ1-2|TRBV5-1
CASSLFGEGVYTF
TGCGCCAGCAGCTTGTTTGGCGAGGGAGTCTACACCTTC
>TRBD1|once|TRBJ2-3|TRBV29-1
CSVGTGGTDTQYF
TGCAGCGTCGGGACAGGGGGCACAGATACGCAGTATTTT
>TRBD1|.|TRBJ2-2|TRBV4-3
CASSPGQGPGELFF
TGCGCCAGCAGCCCCGGACAGGGGCCCGGGGAGCTGTTTTTT
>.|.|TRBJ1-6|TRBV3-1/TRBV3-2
CASSQRTDTPLHF
TGTGCCAGCAGCCAACGGACAGATACACCCCTCCACTTT
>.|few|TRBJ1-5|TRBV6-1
CASSERTANQPQHF
TGTGCCAGCAGTGAGAGGACAGCCAATCAGCCCCAGCATTTT
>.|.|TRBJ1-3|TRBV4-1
CASSQDRDSGNTIYF
TGCGCCAGCAGCCAAGATCGGGACTCTGGAAACACCATATATTTT
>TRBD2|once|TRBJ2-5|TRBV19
CASSISVTSEGETQYF
TGTGCCAGTAGTATTTCGGTGACTAGCGAGGGGGAGACCCAGTACTTC
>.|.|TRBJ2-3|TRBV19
CASMRHGGADTQYF
TGTGCCAGTATGCGACACGGAGGCGCAGATACGCAGTATTTT
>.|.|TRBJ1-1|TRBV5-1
CASSILMNTEAFF
TGCGCCAGCAGCATACTCATGAACACTGAAGCTTTCTTT
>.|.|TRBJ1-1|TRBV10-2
CASNLGGNTEAFF
TGCGCCAGCAATCTGGGAGGGAACACTGAAGCTTTCTTT
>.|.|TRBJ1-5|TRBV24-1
CATSGVRSDQPQHF
TGTGCCACCAGTGGGGTCCGCAGCGATCAGCCCCAGCATTTT
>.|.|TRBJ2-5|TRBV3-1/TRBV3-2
CASSLQETQYF
TGTGCCAGCAGCTTACAAGAGACCCAGTACTTC
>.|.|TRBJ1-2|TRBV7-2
CASSPRRVYGYTF
TGTGCCAGCAGCCCCCGGAGGGTCTATGGCTACACCTTC
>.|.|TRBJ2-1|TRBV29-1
CSGGGTDYYSYNEQFF
TGCAGCGGCGGCGGGACAGACTATTACTCCTACAATGAGCAGTTCTTC
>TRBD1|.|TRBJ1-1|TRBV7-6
CASSLDRGAEAFF
TGTGCCAGCAGCCTCGACAGGGGAGCTGAAGCTTTCTTT
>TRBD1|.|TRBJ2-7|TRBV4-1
CASSQRQGASYEQYF
TGCGCCAGCAGCCAGAGACAGGGGGCTTCCTACGAGCAGTACTTC
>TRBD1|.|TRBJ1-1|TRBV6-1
CASSAGTGGRDTEAFF
TGTGCCAGCAGTGCCGGGACAGGGGGCCGGGATACTGAAGCTTTCTTT
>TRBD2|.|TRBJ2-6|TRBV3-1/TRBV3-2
CASSKGTSSSGANVLTF
TGTGCCAGCAGCAAGGGGACTAGCAGCTCTGGGGCCAACGTCCTGACTTTC
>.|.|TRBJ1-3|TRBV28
CASTVANSGNTIYF
TGTGCCAGCACCGTAGCTAACTCTGGAAACACCATATATTTT
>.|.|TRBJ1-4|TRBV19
CASSSPTLLSEKLFF
TGTGCCAGTAGTAGCCCGACATTGTTGTCCGAAAAACTGTTTTTT
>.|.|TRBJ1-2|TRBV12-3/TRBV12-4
CASSIYSYGYTF
TGTGCCAGCAGTATTTATAGCTATGGCTACACCTTC
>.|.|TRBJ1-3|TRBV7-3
CASSLVRGGGNTIYF
TGTGCCAGCAGCTTAGTCAGGGGTGGCGGAAACACCATATATTTT
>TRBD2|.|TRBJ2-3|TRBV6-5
CASSYSSRGGTDTQYF
TGTGCCAGCAGTTACTCATCGCGGGGGGGCACAGATACGCAGTATTTT
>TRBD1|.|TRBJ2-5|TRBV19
CASSLNRGLPPGAQYF
TGTGCCAGTAGTCTAAACAGGGGTTTGCCCCCCGGGGCCCAGTACTTC
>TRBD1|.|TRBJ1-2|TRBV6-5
CASRVDRNYGYTF
TGTGCCAGCAGGGTGGACAGGAACTATGGCTACACCTTC
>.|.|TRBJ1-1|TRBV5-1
CASSRGGPNTEAFF
TGCGCCAGCAGTCGTGGAGGGCCTAACACTGAAGCTTTCTTT
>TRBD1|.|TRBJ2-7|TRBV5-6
CASSNGLTGSSYEQYF
TGTGCCAGCAGCAACGGCCTGACAGGGAGCTCCTACGAGCAGTACTTC
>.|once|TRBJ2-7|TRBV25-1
CASTSDSLYEQYF
TGTGCCAGCACTTCGGACAGTCTATACGAGCAGTACTTC
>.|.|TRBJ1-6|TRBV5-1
CASSLGDKNSPLHF
TGCGCCAGCAGCTTGGGGGACAAGAATTCACCCCTCCACTTT
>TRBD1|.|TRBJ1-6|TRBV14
CASSGQGYSPLHF
TGTGCCAGCAGCGGACAGGGGTATTCACCCCTCCACTTT
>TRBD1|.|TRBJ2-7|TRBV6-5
CASRFTGGSYEQYF
TGTGCCAGCAGATTTACAGGGGGCTCCTACGAGCAGTACTTC
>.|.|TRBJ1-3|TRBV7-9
CASSLVGAGNTIYF
TGTGCCAGCAGCTTAGTCGGGGCTGGAAACACCATATATTTT
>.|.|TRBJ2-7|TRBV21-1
CASSKGQGRIYEQYF
TGTGCCAGCAGCAAGGGACAGGGGCGGATCTACGAGCAGTACTTC
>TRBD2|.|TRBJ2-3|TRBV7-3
CASSLSGGGSDTQYF
TGTGCCAGCAGCTTAAGTGGCGGGGGATCAGATACGCAGTATTTT
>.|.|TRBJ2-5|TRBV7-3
CASSFGGVRETQYF
TGTGCCAGCAGCTTCGGCGGGGTCCGAGAGACCCAGTACTTC
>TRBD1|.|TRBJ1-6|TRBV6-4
CASLFDRAGSSSPLHF
TGTGCCAGCCTCTTCGACAGGGCGGGCTCTAGCTCACCCCTCCACTTT
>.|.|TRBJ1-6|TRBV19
CASSIGIPLSSYNSPLHF
TGTGCCAGTAGTATAGGCATACCCCTTAGCTCCTATAATTCACCCCTCCACTTT
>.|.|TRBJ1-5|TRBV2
CASRRDTGSNQPQHF
TGTGCCAGCAGACGGGACACCGGTAGCAATCAGCCCCAGCATTTT
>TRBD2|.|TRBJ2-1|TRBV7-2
CASSPWTSGGAGGIEQFF
TGTGCCAGCAGCCCGTGGACTAGCGGGGGGGCTGGGGGGATAGAGCAGTTCTTC
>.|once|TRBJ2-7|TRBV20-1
CSASGGNEQYF
TGCAGTGCTAGCGGAGGAAACGAGCAGTACTTC
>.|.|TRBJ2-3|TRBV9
CASSVGGRKGADTQYF
TGTGCCAGCAGCGTAGGGGGCAGGAAAGGGGCAGATACGCAGTATTTT